The text below deals with one TCR beta chain. It lacks a known antigen. No base qualities exist here, and no much larger clone lies one base off it. The data were obtained in a study of blood T cell repertoires in COVID-19 (dated by TCRdb to the early 2020s). Describing the broader study: Collaborator samples came from the United States, Italy and Spain and covered acute and convalescent phases of COVID-19. The dataset comprised deeply sampled blood TCRbeta repertoires from subjects exposed to, actively infected with, or recovered from COVID-19. The repertoires were released in a freely available public database meant as a resource for research on the immune response to SARS-CoV-2. Where HLA class I and class II types were available, the types were taken from metadata supplied by the sample provider, not from assay-based typing. A de-identified subject ID, COVID-19 status, age in years and sex were almost always included in the sample metadata. The samples were drawn from the first 160 participants of the ongoing ImmuneRACE study and from 950 to 1,500 subjects provided by 6 global collaborators. The material from the prospective study consisted of cDNA or gDNA derived from T cells, B-cell-depleted T cells, or PBMCs. What the research found in general, with its limitations: The amount of clinical and demographic metadata varied by source and participant and was provided uncurated.

TCRbeta CDR3 regions were amplified from genomic DNA using the immunoSEQ Assay, a bias-controlled multiplex PCR. Processing in the source paper ran as follows. Within the assay, amplification of reference gene primers was used to estimate how many nucleated cells each sample contained. Sequence reads were collapsed and filtered to measure the absolute abundance of every unique TCRbeta CDR3 rearrangement. For each sample, productive Simpson clonality was calculated as the square root of Simpson's diversity index across productive rearrangements. Here the immuneACCESS table is served through TCRdb, limited to in-frame sequences with V and J called. Missing clones are a known gap in these copies; in checked studies unresolved V genes cover under half, and the rest lacks a known reason. Clone size and V and J calls were adopted from that table, with D and trimming inferred from the DNA. This sample lists around 300,000 clones; about 91% were detected once. Roughly 1.7% of the sample belongs to the ten largest clones.

The CDR3, from cysteine to phenylalanine, totals 13 residues. Only the CDR3 region is kept as DNA, spanning 39 bases read in frame from base 1. The germline V gene specifies MNHEY as CDR1 and SVGAGI as CDR2. Trimming at the junction amounts to 4 bases on V and 6 bases on J, and the germline ends lie 12 bases apart. One collaborating source in Seattle enrolled patients during active infection and followed them longitudinally through the course of disease. Whole blood was collected in K2EDTA tubes by collaborating institutions according to the institutions' own protocols. For TCRbeta analysis, collaborators shipped samples in one of three forms: frozen whole blood, isolated PBMCs, or DNA extracted from either of those sample types.

The chain is made from TRBV6-5 and TRBJ1-2, with TRBD1 as a weak D call on 6 bases. The specimen sequenced was peripheral blood. The sequence came from a woman aged 30 to 39 with COVID-19, enrolled during active disease. This receptor has the CDR3 CASSSRDKDGYTF. Read as DNA, the sequence is TGTGCCAGCAGTTCGAGGGACAAGGATGGCTACACCTTC.